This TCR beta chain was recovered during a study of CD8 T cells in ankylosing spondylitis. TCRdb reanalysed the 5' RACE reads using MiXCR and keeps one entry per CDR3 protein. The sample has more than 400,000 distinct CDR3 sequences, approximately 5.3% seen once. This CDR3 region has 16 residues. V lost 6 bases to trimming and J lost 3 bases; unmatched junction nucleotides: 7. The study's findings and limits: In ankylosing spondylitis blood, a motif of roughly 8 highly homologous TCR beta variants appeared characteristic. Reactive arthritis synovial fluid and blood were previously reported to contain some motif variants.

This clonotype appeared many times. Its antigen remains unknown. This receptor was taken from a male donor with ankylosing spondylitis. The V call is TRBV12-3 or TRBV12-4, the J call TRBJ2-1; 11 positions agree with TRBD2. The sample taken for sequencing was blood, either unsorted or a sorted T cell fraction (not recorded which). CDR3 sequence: CASSPLAGGIYNEQFF. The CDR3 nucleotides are TGTGCCAGCAGCCCTCTAGCGGGAGGCATCTACAATGAGCAGTTCTTC.